The 26 T cell receptor beta chains below were found in one sample sequenced in a study of cytomegalovirus exposure and HLA in healthy donors. The PCR made use of 60 Vbeta and 13 Jbeta primers. The data were produced by immunoSEQ multiplex PCR, yet TCRdb's version contains in-frame clones alone and is incomplete. Its clone listing holds 150,000 to 200,000 clones. The sequenced material came from PBMCs. All receptors derive from a woman between 55 and 75 years old in good health and CMV-seronegative.

Details on this clone: Other DNA sequences within the sample encode an identical CDR3. Written as DNA, the CDR3 is TGTGCCAGCAGCCCCCGAGGGATGAACACTGAAGCTTTCTTT. Translation: CASSPRGMNTEAFF. The chain combines TRBV11-3 with TRBJ1-1, with D unresolved. The ends were cut back, 5 bases at V and 0 bases at J, with 10 bases in the middle. Per germline, CDR1 SGHNT and CDR2 YENEEA. This CDR3 is built from 14 residues.

The chain joins TRBV5-1 to TRBJ1-1, with TRBD1 matching 11 bases. Germline loops: CDR1 SGHRS, CDR2 YFSETQ. There are 14 residues in the CDR3. Trimming cost V 4 bases and J 6 bases; bases outside gene matches: 5. The CDR3 reads CASSPGQGDAEAFF. CDR3 in DNA: TGCGCCAGCAGCCCGGGACAGGGGGACGCTGAAGCTTTCTTT.

The chain carries TRBV19 and TRBJ2-5; TRBD2 might be the D (5 bases). The tail of the sequence fits TRBJ2-7 better, so the J call may be wrong. CDR1 is LNHDA, CDR2 SQIVND, per germline (reference sequence). This CDR3 spans 13 amino acids. The CDR3 spells CASSIPGNNEQYF. The CDR3 nucleotides are TGTGCCAGTAGTATACCCGGGAACAACGAGCAGTACTTC.

The rearrangement links TRBV5-1 to TRBJ1-1; D might be TRBD1 (6 bases). Germline CDR1 SGHRS, CDR2 YFSETQ. Trimming removed 4 bases from V and 7 bases from J, with 11 bases in between. The CDR3 is made up of 12 amino acids. CDR3: CASSPDRLEAFF. CDR3 bases: TGCGCCAGCAGCCCCGACAGGCTTGAAGCTTTCTTT. Drawing the rest from reference TRBV5-1 and TRBJ1-1, the complete variable domain is KAGVTQTPRYLIKTRGQQVTLSCSPISGHRSVSWYQQTPGQGLQFLFEYFSETQRNKGNFPGRFSGRQFSNSRSEMNVSTLELGDSALYLCASSPDRLEAFFGQGTRLTVV.

The chain joins TRBV15 to TRBJ1-2; the match to TRBD1 covers 7 bases. This CDR3 contains 13 residues. V was clipped by 4 bases and J by 8 bases; unmatched bases: 7. Germline V gene lookup returns CDR1 LNHNV and CDR2 YYDKDF (reference sequence). The CDR3 loop is CATSTRQGSGYTF. In DNA form, the CDR3 reads TGTGCCACCAGCACTAGACAGGGTAGCGGCTACACCTTC.

The chain has TRBV6-1 and TRBJ1-1; 8 bases map to TRBD1. V dropped 3 bases and J dropped 5; count of bases not matched to a gene: 2. The CDR3 has 13 amino acids. The V gene's germline CDR1 is MNHNS and CDR2 SASEGT. In DNA, the CDR3 is TGTGCCAGCAGTGATCAGGGGGCAACTGAAGCTTTCTTT. Translation: CASSDQGATEAFF.

The chain has TRBV7-8 and TRBJ2-7; D might be TRBD1 (5 bases). The CDR3 extends over 17 amino acids. Germline assignment: CDR1 SGHVS and CDR2 FQNEAQ. V lost 5 bases and J 0 bases, leaving 20 bases between the germline ends. CDR3 sequence reads: CASSAPRTGSSSYEQYF. CDR3 nucleotide sequence: TGTGCCAGCAGCGCGCCCCGTACAGGTTCTAGCTCCTACGAGCAGTACTTC.

The V and J genes are TRBV9 and TRBJ2-1; D uncertain. V was clipped by 0 bases and J by 0 bases, with 7 bases between them. CDR1 SGDLS and CDR2 YYNGEE come from the germline V gene. The CDR3 contains 15 residues. Here the CDR3 DNA reads TGTGCCAGCAGCGTAGCAGCGACCTCCTACAATGAGCAGTTCTTC. This encodes CASSVAATSYNEQFF.

The chain uses TRBV5-6 and TRBJ2-3; D gene uncertain. The V end lost 0 bases, the J end lost 5 bases, and 7 bases lay between the germline ends. CDR3 length: 13 residues. Per the germline V gene, CDR1 is SGHDT and CDR2 is YYEEEE. CDR3 sequence (DNA): TGTGCCAGCAGCTTGGAAGCATTAGATACGCAGTATTTT. This translates into CASSLEALDTQYF.

This chain connects TRBV11-2 to TRBJ2-7; D not certain. Trimming removed 0 bases at V and 2 bases at J, with 14 bases between. This CDR3 region has 16 residues. Germline CDR1 reads SGHAT; CDR2 reads FQNNGV. CDR3 DNA: TGTGCCAGCAGCTTAGATCGGAGCCGGAGCCCCTACGAGCAGTACTTC. Encoded protein: CASSLDRSRSPYEQYF.

Points on this clone: A read error may account for a junction end that differs from germline. The chain has TRBV6-1 and TRBJ2-2, with D perhaps matching TRBD1 (5 bases). The CDR3 runs to 10 residues. Germline lookup yields CDR1 MNHNS and CDR2 SASEGT. CDR3 sequence reads: CASSEARTSF. CDR3 coding DNA: TGTGCCAGCAGTGAAGCGAGGACATCTTTT.

The chain is built from TRBV7-9 and TRBJ2-7; D is possibly TRBD2 (5 bases). Germline V gene lookup returns CDR1 SEHNR and CDR2 FQNEAQ (reference sequence). The CDR3 is 14 residues long. V was pared by 4 bases and J by 6 bases, with 16 bases between. The CDR3 loop is CASSYAGLSGEQYF. In DNA, the CDR3 is TGTGCCAGCAGCTACGCGGGCCTCTCAGGCGAGCAGTACTTC.

The chain employs TRBV28 and TRBJ2-7, with 7 bases fitting TRBD1. Per the germline V gene, CDR1 is MDHEN and CDR2 is SYDVKM. This CDR3 is built from 14 residues. The trim removed 6 bases at V and 3 bases at J, leaving 8 bases unmatched. The CDR3 loop reads CASRPTGERYEQYF. For the CDR3, the DNA is TGTGCCAGCAGACCTACAGGGGAACGCTACGAGCAGTACTTC.

This chain links TRBV9 with TRBJ2-5; 7 bases map to TRBD2. Trimming took 0 bases from V and 1 from J; bases not matched to a gene: 6. Germline values: CDR1 SGDLS, CDR2 YYNGEE. This CDR3 region has 16 residues. The CDR3 protein is CASSVGGTMSQETQYF. The CDR3 coding sequence is TGTGCCAGCAGCGTAGGTGGGACTATGAGCCAAGAGACCCAGTACTTC. Drawing the rest from reference TRBV9 and TRBJ2-5, the complete variable domain is DSGVTQTPKHLITATGQRVTLRCSPRSGDLSVYWYQQSLDQGLQFLIQYYNGEERAKGNILERFSAQQFPDLHSELNLSSLELGDSALYFCASSVGGTMSQETQYFGPGTRLLVL.

The chain joins TRBV19 to TRBJ1-6; D call uncertain. Germline loops: CDR1 LNHDA, CDR2 SQIVND (reference sequence). V shed 5 bases and J shed 1 base, with 3 bases lying between them. The CDR3 sequence is 13 residues long. Here the CDR3 reads CASSLSYNSPLHF. DNA for the CDR3: TGTGCCAGTAGTCTTTCCTATAATTCACCCCTCCACTTT.

V gene TRBV5-5 combines with J gene TRBJ1-6, with D possibly being TRBD1 (6 bases). The CDR3 contains 13 residues. With 0 bases removed from V and 8 bases from J, the gap between germline ends came to 6 bases. CDR1 and CDR2 (germline): SGHKS, YYEKEE (reference sequence). The CDR3 sequence: CASSLAGDSPLHF. The CDR3, as DNA: TGTGCCAGCAGCTTGGCAGGGGATTCACCCCTCCACTTT.

The J gene is TRBJ2-2, the V gene TRBV18; a possible D gene is TRBD2 (5 bases). The CDR3 sequence is 15 residues long. V lost 5 bases, J lost 7 bases, and 17 bases lay in between. Germline assignment: CDR1 KGHSH and CDR2 LQKENI. This CDR3 reads CASSSMGGLSGELFF. The CDR3 nucleotides are TGTGCCAGCTCATCGATGGGCGGGCTGAGCGGGGAGCTGTTTTTT.

This chain connects TRBV2 to TRBJ2-3; 7 bases match TRBD2. The germline CDR1 and CDR2 sequences are SNHLY and FYNNEI. The CDR3 sequence is 16 residues long. V lost 8 bases to trimming and J lost 0 bases; unmatched junction nucleotides: 11. The CDR3 region is CASAEGQRGSTDTQYF. In nucleotides, the CDR3 is TGTGCCAGCGCGGAGGGGCAGCGGGGAAGCACAGATACGCAGTATTTT. Supplemented by reference TRBV2 and TRBJ2-3, the full variable domain reads EPEVTQTPSHQVTQMGQEVILRCVPISNHLYFYWYRQILGQKVEFLVSFYNNEISEKSEIFDDQFSVERPDGSNFTLKIRSTKLEDSAMYFCASAEGQRGSTDTQYFGPGTRLTVL.

V is TRBV9 and J is TRBJ2-5; the D gene is possibly TRBD2 (6 bases). V shed 0 bases and J shed 0 bases, with 12 bases lying between them. The germline CDR1 and CDR2 sequences are SGDLS and YYNGEE. The CDR3 extends over 16 amino acids. As DNA, the CDR3 is TGTGCCAGCAGCGTAGGGCCCCTAGCGTACCAAGAGACCCAGTACTTC. It codes for CASSVGPLAYQETQYF.

The chain recombines TRBV5-6 with TRBJ1-4, with D possibly being TRBD1 (5 bases). V lost 4 bases and J lost 0, with 10 bases in between. CDR3 length equals 15 residues. Germline CDR1 reads SGHDT; CDR2 reads YYEEEE. The CDR3 DNA reads TGTGCCAGCAGCACCCAGGGTGCAACTAATGAAAAACTGTTTTTT. Amino acids: CASSTQGATNEKLFF. Based on the CDR3 plus reference TRBV5-6 and TRBJ1-4, the full variable domain is DAGVTQSPTHLIKTRGQQVTLRCSPKSGHDTVSWYQQALGQGPQFIFQYYEEEERQRGNFPDRFSGHQFPNYSSELNVNALLLGDSALYLCASSTQGATNEKLFFGSGTQLSVL.

This chain connects TRBV5-1 to TRBJ1-2, with 10 bases matching TRBD1. Per germline, CDR1 SGHRS and CDR2 YFSETQ. V lost 2 bases to trimming and J lost 5 bases; unmatched junction nucleotides: 3. This CDR3 region has 14 residues. In DNA, the CDR3 is TGCGCCAGCAGCTTACGGGGACAGGGGTATGGCTACACCTTC. It is translated as CASSLRGQGYGYTF.

This chain links TRBV7-8 with TRBJ2-7; 9 nucleotides agree with TRBD1. The CDR3 runs 15 residues. Germline V CDR1 and CDR2: SGHVS, FQNEAQ. V shed 7 bases and J 4 bases; nucleotides not matched to a gene: 11. CDR3: CASTDRGTTVYEQYF. The CDR3 bases are TGTGCCAGCACCGACAGGGGGACAACAGTTTACGAGCAGTACTTC.

CDR3 amino acids: CASSSPAKGTEAFF. In nucleotides, the CDR3 is TGTGCCAGCAGTTCCCCAGCTAAGGGGACTGAAGCTTTCTTT. The V gene is TRBV28, the J gene TRBJ1-1, with D possibly being TRBD1 (5 bases). Germline V gives CDR1 MDHEN, CDR2 SYDVKM. Trimming left V 4 bases short and J 5 bases short, with 14 bases between. The CDR3 runs to 14 residues.

The CDR3 loop reads CASSQFQGANEKLFF. Written as DNA, the CDR3 is TGTGCCAGCAGCCAGTTCCAGGGGGCTAATGAAAAACTGTTTTTT. The J gene is TRBJ1-4, the V gene TRBV11-2; 7 bases align to TRBD1. V was clipped by 5 bases and J by 3 bases; unmatched bases: 6. CDR3 size: 15 residues. In germline, CDR1 is SGHAT, CDR2 FQNNGV.

The V call is TRBV27, the J call TRBJ2-5, with D perhaps TRBD1 (5 bases). The V gene lost 2 bases and the J gene lost 5 bases, with 18 bases spanning the gap. CDR1 is MNHEY and CDR2 is SMNVEV in the germline V gene (reference sequence). The CDR3 covers 16 residues. Here the CDR3 DNA reads TGTGCCAGCAGTTTAAAAGGGGAATTCCCTACTGAGACCCAGTACTTC. The encoded protein is CASSLKGEFPTETQYF.

The chain is built from TRBV27 and TRBJ1-4; perhaps TRBD1 as D (5 bases). This CDR3 spans 15 amino acids. The germline V gene has CDR1 MNHEY and CDR2 SMNVEV (reference sequence). V lost 0 bases to trimming and J lost 4 bases, with 9 bases between them. The CDR3 region is CASSLSPGFNEKLFF. Written as DNA, the CDR3 is TGTGCCAGCAGTTTATCGCCAGGGTTTAATGAAAAACTGTTTTTT.